This passage covers 4 T cell receptor beta chains from one sample sequenced in a study of PD-1 blockade in classical Hodgkin lymphoma. TCRdb's table, derived via immunoSEQ multiplex PCR, lists solely in-frame clones and lacks some. This sample carries 45,000 or so clones, more than 70% of them seen once, and the ten largest clones take approximately 9.1%. In every patient, relapse followed autologous stem cell transplantation, while exposure to brentuximab vedotin differed. The sample consisted of peripheral blood mononuclear cells (PBMCs), taken at baseline. These TCRs come from a human donor with classical Hodgkin lymphoma.

The chain recombines TRBV19 with TRBJ2-5; either TRBD1 or TRBD2 may fit D (6 bases each). CDR1 is LNHDA and CDR2 is SQIVND in the germline V gene (reference sequence). This CDR3 region has 17 residues. Trimming removed 2 bases at V and 5 bases at J, with 21 bases between. CDR3 amino acids: CASSINGGGLLHETQYF. In DNA, the CDR3 is TGTGCCAGTAGTATAAACGGTGGGGGGCTCCTCCACGAGACCCAGTACTTC.

This clone occurred a few times. V is TRBV7-3 and J is TRBJ2-5; a possible D gene is TRBD2 (7 bases). Germline CDR1 is SGHTA and CDR2 is FQGTGA. CDR3 length: 13 amino acids. Between the trimmed V and J ends, which lost 8 bases and 5 bases, there was a span of 15 bases. This chain's CDR3 is CASSLGGLETQYF. The DNA for the CDR3 is TGTGCCAGCTCCTTGGGGGGGCTTGAGACCCAGTACTTC.

The chain joins TRBV6-5 to TRBJ2-2, with D uncertain. Germline assignment: CDR1 MNHEY and CDR2 SVGAGI. Trimming stripped 6 bases from V and 2 bases from J, with 13 bases between. This CDR3 has 15 residues. CDR3 nucleotide sequence: TGTGCCAGCAGACCCCGGGTTTCTAACACCGGGGAGCTGTTTTTT. This translates into CASRPRVSNTGELFF.

The V call is TRBV27, the J call TRBJ2-5; D is possibly TRBD1 or TRBD2 (5 bases each). The CDR3 covers 14 residues. Trimming removed 10 bases from V and 3 bases from J, with 18 bases in between. Germline V gene lookup returns CDR1 MNHEY and CDR2 SMNVEV (reference sequence). The DNA for the CDR3 is TGTGCCACCAGGGAGCACAGCGAAGAAGAGACCCAGTACTTC. Translated: CATREHSEEETQYF.